The next 20 T cell receptor beta chains were all read from a single sample in a study of technical replicates of blood from a handful of donors. The protocol was immunoSEQ multiplex PCR, while the TCRdb copy is restricted to in-frame clones and leaves out a portion. The data contain 80,000 to 95,000 clones, approximately 95% of them singletons. Sequenced input: T cells isolated from PBMCs. These TCRs come from a human donor in good health.

This chain uses TRBV11-2 with TRBJ1-5; weak D call: TRBD1 (5 bases). The CDR3 spans 14 residues. Germline lookup yields CDR1 SGHAT and CDR2 FQNNGV. Trimming stripped 6 bases from V and 6 bases from J, with 15 bases between. The CDR3: CASSLGERGQPQHF. CDR3 nucleotides: TGTGCCAGCAGTCTGGGGGAGCGGGGTCAGCCCCAGCATTTT. Variable domain in full (rest from reference TRBV11-2 and TRBJ1-5): EAGVAQSPRYKIIEKRQSVAFWCNPISGHATLYWYQQILGQGPKLLIQFQNNGVVDDSQLPKDRFSAERLKGVDSTLKIQPAKLEDSAVYLCASSLGERGQPQHFGDGTRLSIL.

The chain couples TRBV6-1 to TRBJ1-1; D perhaps matches TRBD1 (5 bases). Trimming removed 1 base at V and 2 bases at J, with 11 bases between. The CDR3 runs to 15 residues. Germline CDR1 and CDR2: MNHNS and SASEGT. The CDR3, as DNA: TGTGCCAGCAGTGAAGGTCCTGGACACAACACTGAAGCTTTCTTT. Protein sequence: CASSEGPGHNTEAFF.

The chain links TRBV4-2 to TRBJ1-4; 7 bases are a match to TRBD1. Germline assignment: CDR1 LGHNA and CDR2 YNFKEQ. The CDR3 has 15 residues. J gave up 8 bases and V 1 base, and 7 bases lay outside the gene matches. This chain's CDR3 is CASSQVDRVDEKLFF. The CDR3 coding sequence is TGTGCCAGCAGCCAAGTAGACAGGGTAGACGAAAAACTGTTTTTT.

This clone was detected once. The chain has TRBV7-9 and TRBJ2-7, with a possible D match to TRBD1 (5 bases). The CDR3 length is 16 residues. Germline lookup yields CDR1 SEHNR and CDR2 FQNEAQ (reference sequence). Trimming removed 5 bases at V and 0 bases at J, with 17 bases between. Here the CDR3 reads CASSGLTGDSSYEQYF. CDR3 DNA: TGTGCCAGCAGCGGCCTTACAGGAGATAGCTCCTACGAGCAGTACTTC.

V is TRBV6-5 and J is TRBJ2-1, with 12 positions matching TRBD2. Trimming cost V 4 bases and J 1 base; bases outside gene matches: 2. CDR1 and CDR2 from the germline V gene are MNHEY and SVGAGI. CDR3 length: 16 amino acids. The CDR3, as DNA: TGTGCCAGCAGTTCAGGACTAGCGGGATCCTACAATGAGCAGTTCTTC. It encodes CASSSGLAGSYNEQFF.

The chain couples TRBV5-1 to TRBJ2-7; TRBD1 matches at 8 bases. CDR3 length: 14 amino acids. Germline lookup yields CDR1 SGHRS and CDR2 YFSETQ. V lost 2 bases and J lost 3; bases outside the gene matches: 4. The CDR3 reads CASSFGTGVYEQYF. The DNA of the CDR3 is TGCGCCAGCAGCTTCGGGACAGGCGTCTACGAGCAGTACTTC.

V and J are TRBV5-1 and TRBJ2-7; the match to TRBD2 covers 10 bases. The CDR3 is made up of 15 amino acids. V gave up 3 bases and J gave up 4 bases; unmatched junction bases: 7. CDR1 is SGHRS, CDR2 YFSETQ, per germline. The CDR3 sequence is CASSWTSGYYYEQYF. CDR3 DNA: TGCGCCAGCAGCTGGACTAGCGGATACTATTACGAGCAGTACTTC.

The chain uses TRBV2 and TRBJ2-3, with D tentatively TRBD1 (6 bases). CDR3 size: 14 residues. Germline V gene lookup returns CDR1 SNHLY and CDR2 FYNNEI. Between the trimmed V and J ends, which lost 6 bases and 5 bases, there was a span of 15 bases. For the CDR3, the DNA is TGTGCCAGCAGACTGCTACAGGGAATAGATACGCAGTATTTT. It encodes CASRLLQGIDTQYF.

The chain has TRBV6-5 and TRBJ2-7; no clear D. Per the germline V gene, CDR1 is MNHEY and CDR2 is SVGAGI. V lost 6 bases, J lost 2 bases, and 11 bases lay in between. The CDR3 contains 13 residues. Written as DNA, the CDR3 is TGTGCCAGCAGATTTTCTTATACCTACGAGCAGTACTTC. Its protein is CASRFSYTYEQYF.

This clone has only one observation. The CDR3 DNA is TGCGCCAGCAGCCGACAGGATACCTACGAGCAGTACTTC. This codes for CASSRQDTYEQYF. J is TRBJ2-7 and V is TRBV10-2; D might be TRBD1 (6 bases). V was pared by 6 bases and J by 2 bases, with 11 bases between. Germline V gene sequence: CDR1 WSHSY, CDR2 SAAADI. The CDR3 consists of 13 residues.

The rearrangement uses TRBV5-8 and TRBJ1-6; the D gene is possibly TRBD1 (6 bases). The CDR3 has 13 residues. CDR1 is SGHTS, CDR2 YDEGEE, per germline. Trimming stripped 5 bases from V and 8 bases from J, with 11 bases between. The DNA of the CDR3 is TGTGCCAGCAGTCGGACAGACTATTCACCCCTCCACTTT. Residues: CASSRTDYSPLHF.

The gene calls are TRBV2 and TRBJ1-1, with 8 bases lining up with TRBD1. The CDR3 spans 12 residues. Looked up from germline, CDR1 is SNHLY and CDR2 is FYNNEI. The V gene end was trimmed by 6 bases and the J gene end by 8 bases; junction bases not matched to a gene: 5. The CDR3 nucleotides are TGTGCCAGCAGGAGACAGGGGCGGGAAGCTTTCTTT. Translating gives CASRRQGREAFF.

The table lists this clone with a count of one. Written as DNA, the CDR3 is TGTGCCAGCAGCTTAGCGGATACGCAGTATTTT. It translates to CASSLADTQYF. The chain has TRBV11-3 and TRBJ2-3; D is ambiguous. Trimming left V 1 base short and J 6 bases short, with 2 bases between. The CDR3 covers 11 residues. The germline V gene encodes CDR1 SGHNT and CDR2 YENEEA.

This chain joins TRBV5-5 and TRBJ1-2; D may be TRBD1 (5 bases). CDR1 SGHKS and CDR2 YYEKEE come from the germline V gene (reference sequence). The CDR3 sequence is 13 residues long. The V and J ends lost 3 bases and 4 bases respectively, with 10 bases between them. The CDR3 reads CASSSEGFYGYTF. CDR3 coding DNA: TGTGCCAGCAGCTCGGAGGGGTTCTATGGCTACACCTTC.

CDR3: CASSLFDGSTDTQYF. The CDR3 nucleotides are TGTGCCAGCAGCCTCTTCGACGGGAGCACAGATACGCAGTATTTT. This chain joins TRBV9 and TRBJ2-3; D is undetermined. Germline V gene data show CDR1 as SGDLS and CDR2 as YYNGEE. V was clipped by 4 bases and J by 0 bases, with 12 bases between them. The CDR3 is 15 residues long.

The chain is built from TRBV19 and TRBJ2-5, with 7 bases lining up with TRBD2. Trimming took 3 bases from V and 2 from J; bases not matched to a gene: 6. CDR1 and CDR2 from the germline V gene are LNHDA and SQIVND (reference sequence). This CDR3 region has 15 residues. The DNA for the CDR3 is TGTGCCAGTAGTATTGGGGGAGGGCCTCAAGAGACCCAGTACTTC. Residues: CASSIGGGPQETQYF. Complete variable domain (other parts from reference TRBV19 and TRBJ2-5): DGGITQSPKYLFRKEGQNVTLSCEQNLNHDAMYWYRQDPGQGLRLIYYSQIVNDFQKGDIAEGYSVSREKKESFPLTVTSAQKNPTAFYLCASSIGGGPQETQYFGPGTRLLVL.

The chain has TRBV28 and TRBJ2-7; 8 bases are shared with TRBD1. This CDR3 has 15 residues. V lost 6 bases, J lost 1 base, and 8 bases stayed unmatched. Germline V gene lookup returns CDR1 MDHEN and CDR2 SYDVKM. CDR3: CASSANRGKSYEQYF. CDR3 in DNA: TGTGCCAGCAGCGCCAACAGGGGGAAATCCTACGAGCAGTACTTC.

J is TRBJ1-2 and V is TRBV9; no reliable D call. The CDR3 totals 13 residues. V lost 0 bases to trimming and J lost 8 bases, with 11 bases between them. CDR1 is SGDLS, CDR2 YYNGEE, per germline. The CDR3 region is CASSVAAANGYTF. CDR3 DNA sequence: TGTGCCAGCAGCGTAGCGGCGGCCAACGGCTACACCTTC.

V is TRBV27 and J is TRBJ2-1, with a weak D call TRBD1 (5 bases). Trimming cost V 0 bases and J 1 base, with 10 bases left between them. The CDR3 totals 16 residues. Germline V CDR1 and CDR2: MNHEY, SMNVEV (reference sequence). The CDR3 coding sequence is TGTGCCAGCAGTTTATCGGCCCAGGGTTCCTACAATGAGCAGTTCTTC. It yields the protein CASSLSAQGSYNEQFF.

The chain joins TRBV6-1 to TRBJ2-7; TRBD1 matches 7 bases. The CDR3 is 15 residues long. CDR1 is MNHNS, CDR2 SASEGT, per germline. With V trimmed by 6 bases and J by 2 bases, 10 bases remained unmatched. In DNA form, the CDR3 reads TGTGCCAGCAGCCACCGACAGGGACAACCCTACGAGCAGTACTTC. Its translation is CASSHRQGQPYEQYF.